Below, 24 T cell receptor beta chains from the same sample are listed, as sequenced in a study of cytomegalovirus exposure and HLA in healthy donors. 13 Jbeta primers and 60 Vbeta primers were used for the PCR. Libraries were prepared by immunoSEQ multiplex PCR; TCRdb keeps only in-frame clonotypes and omits some of them. The sample records about 150,000 clones, 84% being singletons. The sample comprised PBMCs. The receptor set was obtained from a boy aged 2-9 years in good health and CMV-seronegative.

This rearrangement joins TRBV27 to TRBJ1-5; TRBD1 is a possible D gene (6 bases). V gave up 6 bases and J gave up 0 bases, with 6 bases separating them. CDR3 size: 13 residues. Germline V lookup: CDR1 MNHEY, CDR2 SMNVEV (reference sequence). CDR3 nucleotides: TGTGCCAGCAGACAGGGTAGCAATCAGCCCCAGCATTTT. Protein sequence: CASRQGSNQPQHF.

CDR3 nucleotide sequence: TGTGCCAGCAGCCACCGGACTAGCGGGAGAGGTATAACAGATACGCAGTATTTT. This encodes CASSHRTSGRGITDTQYF. The chain recombines TRBV7-2 with TRBJ2-3, with 13 nucleotides matching TRBD2. The CDR3 runs to 18 residues. Trimming cost V 5 bases and J 3 bases; bases outside gene matches: 11. The germline V gene encodes CDR1 SGHTA and CDR2 FQGNSA.

There are a few counts of this clone. The chain employs TRBV5-1 and TRBJ1-1; 12 nucleotides match TRBD1. The germline V gene encodes CDR1 SGHRS and CDR2 YFSETQ. With 1 base clipped from V and 1 base from J, the junction kept 14 bases outside the gene matches. The CDR3 is 20 amino acids. The CDR3 is CASSLLGTGGKGWKNTEAFF. The DNA for the CDR3 is TGCGCCAGCAGCTTGCTTGGGACAGGGGGCAAGGGATGGAAGAACACTGAAGCTTTCTTT.

In this sample, this clone turned up a few times. The rearrangement joins TRBV5-6 to TRBJ1-1; D unresolved. This CDR3 has 17 amino acids. Germline V lookup: CDR1 SGHDT, CDR2 YYEEEE. The ends were cut back, 1 base at V and 1 base at J, with 17 bases in the middle. The CDR3 reads CASSLFNQAGSNTEAFF. As DNA, the CDR3 is TGTGCCAGCAGCTTGTTTAACCAGGCAGGATCGAACACTGAAGCTTTCTTT.

V is TRBV5-1 and J is TRBJ2-3; no reliable D call. This CDR3 has 14 amino acids. V dropped 4 bases and J dropped 0 bases, with 9 bases sitting between them. Germline assignment: CDR1 SGHRS and CDR2 YFSETQ. CDR3 residues: CASSGQASTDTQYF. In DNA form, the CDR3 reads TGCGCCAGCAGCGGGCAGGCTAGCACAGATACGCAGTATTTT.

The gene calls are TRBV6-5 and TRBJ1-1; the D is unclear. CDR3 size: 14 residues. The V and J ends lost 5 bases and 1 base respectively, with 11 bases between them. Germline V gene sequence: CDR1 MNHEY, CDR2 SVGAGI. CDR3 in amino acids: CASSRGQTNTEAFF. In DNA form, the CDR3 reads TGTGCCAGCAGTCGCGGTCAGACGAACACTGAAGCTTTCTTT.

Written as DNA, the CDR3 is TGTGCCAGCAGTTCCGCTCCTGGGGGGAGCTACGAGCAGTACTTC. This codes for CASSSAPGGSYEQYF. This sequence joins TRBV28 and TRBJ2-7; a possible D gene is TRBD2 (6 bases). Trimming pared 4 bases from V and 3 bases from J, leaving 16 bases between. The CDR3 sequence is 15 residues long. Germline loops: CDR1 MDHEN, CDR2 SYDVKM.

This clone was counted a few times. The rearrangement uses TRBV7-2 and TRBJ2-5, with D possibly TRBD2 on 5 matching bases. Trimming removed 2 bases from V and 9 bases from J, with 13 bases in between. CDR1 is SGHTA and CDR2 is FQGNSA in the germline V gene. CDR3 length: 13 residues. CDR3 bases: TGTGCCAGCAGCTTACCCGGCGGGTCGGCCCAGTACTTC. Protein: CASSLPGGSAQYF.

The chain recombines TRBV5-1 with TRBJ1-4; no firm D call. The CDR3 totals 14 residues. From germline, CDR1 is SGHRS and CDR2 YFSETQ. V shed 4 bases and J shed 6 bases, with 13 bases lying between them. CDR3 DNA: TGCGCCAGCAGCGCCCGGGATTTACATGAAAAACTGTTTTTT. Its protein product is CASSARDLHEKLFF.

The gene calls are TRBV6-5 and TRBJ2-7, with TRBD1 matching over 8 bases. After removal of 7 bases from V and 1 base from J, the junction contained 6 bases not matched to a gene. The CDR3 totals 14 residues. CDR1 and CDR2 (germline): MNHEY, SVGAGI. CDR3 sequence reads: CASNLRDRSYEQYF. CDR3 nucleotides: TGTGCCAGCAACCTCCGGGACAGGTCCTACGAGCAGTACTTC.

The chain combines TRBV7-2 with TRBJ1-4, with D possibly TRBD1 on 5 matching bases. The length of the CDR3 is 13 residues. From germline, CDR1 is SGHTA and CDR2 FQGNSA. V dropped 1 base and J dropped 10 bases, with 10 bases sitting between them. CDR3 region: CASSLDRKGKLFF. CDR3 DNA: TGTGCCAGCAGCTTAGACAGGAAGGGAAAACTGTTTTTT.

The chain links TRBV4-1 to TRBJ2-2, with a possible D match to TRBD1 (6 bases). This CDR3 spans 17 amino acids. In germline, CDR1 is MGHRA, CDR2 YSYEKL. V lost 0 bases and J 0 bases, leaving 11 bases between the germline ends. The CDR3 reads CASSQDKGQANTGELFF. The DNA of the CDR3 is TGCGCCAGCAGCCAAGATAAGGGACAAGCGAACACCGGGGAGCTGTTTTTT.

The J gene is TRBJ1-4, the V gene TRBV28; D is uncertain. Trimming left V 5 bases short and J 0 bases short, with 7 bases between. Per germline, CDR1 MDHEN and CDR2 SYDVKM. CDR3 length equals 14 residues. The CDR3 region is CASSHRATNEKLFF. For the CDR3, the DNA is TGTGCCAGCAGTCACAGAGCAACTAATGAAAAACTGTTTTTT.

Of note for this clone: At one end, the junction sequence differs from germline, possibly due to a read error. The chain links TRBV4-1 to TRBJ2-2, with 9 bases that match TRBD1. The CDR3 is 16 residues long. Germline CDR1 is MGHRA and CDR2 is YSYEKL. The DNA for the CDR3 is TGCGCCAGCAGCAAAGACAGGGGGGCCAACACCGGGGAGCTGTTTTTT. It yields the protein CASSKDRGANTGELFF.

The chain is built from TRBV7-3 and TRBJ2-6, with no clear D. This CDR3 spans 18 amino acids. Germline CDR1 is SGHTA and CDR2 is FQGTGA. Trimming shortened V by 4 bases and J by 0 bases, and 16 bases separated the two germline ends. CDR3 in DNA: TGTGCCAGCAGCTCCCCCGGTATCGGTATCTCTGGGGCCAACGTCCTGACTTTC. Amino acid sequence: CASSSPGIGISGANVLTF.

This chain connects TRBV7-3 to TRBJ2-1, with TRBD1 matching 7 bases. This CDR3 is built from 14 residues. Looked up from germline, CDR1 is SGHTA and CDR2 is FQGTGA. With 5 bases clipped from V and 8 bases from J, the junction kept 9 bases outside the gene matches. The CDR3 coding sequence is TGTGCCAGCAGCCGATACAGGGGAAAGGATGAGCAGTTCTTC. Residues: CASSRYRGKDEQFF.

This clone turned up a few times. The CDR3 region is CASSVAIATEAFF. The DNA of the CDR3 is TGTGCCAGCAGCGTCGCCATAGCCACTGAAGCTTTCTTT. The V call is TRBV9, the J call TRBJ1-1; no firm D call. Germline lookup yields CDR1 SGDLS and CDR2 YYNGEE. This CDR3 contains 13 residues. The V and J ends lost 2 bases and 4 bases respectively, with 9 bases between them. Full variable domain (outside the CDR3, taken from reference TRBV9 and TRBJ1-1): DSGVTQTPKHLITATGQRVTLRCSPRSGDLSVYWYQQSLDQGLQFLIQYYNGEERAKGNILERFSAQQFPDLHSELNLSSLELGDSALYFCASSVAIATEAFFGQGTRLTVV.

The rearrangement joins TRBV4-3 to TRBJ2-2; D is possibly TRBD2 (6 bases). CDR3 length equals 15 residues. V was trimmed by 0 bases and J by 6 bases, leaving 11 bases between them. Germline lookup yields CDR1 LGHNA and CDR2 YSLEER. The DNA of the CDR3 is TGCGCCAGCAGCCAAGATACTGGGGAGGCCGGGGAGCTGTTTTTT. It yields the protein CASSQDTGEAGELFF.

This chain links TRBV7-2 with TRBJ2-5; no firm D call. The DNA end favors TRBJ2-7, so the J call may be wrong. The CDR3 is 11 amino acids. Germline V gives CDR1 SGHTA, CDR2 FQGNSA. This chain's CDR3 is CASSYAYEQYF. For the CDR3, the DNA is TGTGCCAGCAGCTACGCCTACGAGCAGTACTTC.

This chain joins TRBV5-1 and TRBJ1-2; 9 nucleotides line up with TRBD1. Germline assignment: CDR1 SGHRS and CDR2 YFSETQ. The CDR3 length is 18 residues. Unmatched junction bases numbered 14, after V lost 1 base and J lost 4 bases. CDR3 sequence reads: CASSLTPGQGVFGYGYTF. The CDR3 DNA follows: TGCGCCAGCAGCTTGACGCCGGGACAGGGAGTCTTCGGCTATGGCTACACCTTC.

The chain links TRBV12-5 to TRBJ2-1, with TRBD2 matching 9 bases. Looked up from germline, CDR1 is LGHNT and CDR2 is FRNRAP. The CDR3 runs 15 residues. The V segment lost 6 bases and the J segment 6 bases; nucleotides outside the gene matches: 9. CDR3 sequence reads: CASGPPGTSINEQFF. The CDR3 DNA sequence: TGTGCTAGTGGCCCTCCCGGGACTAGCATCAATGAGCAGTTCTTC.

This chain links TRBV5-1 with TRBJ2-1; 7 bases are shared with TRBD2. CDR1 is SGHRS, CDR2 YFSETQ, per germline. The CDR3 runs 16 residues. J was trimmed by 3 bases and V by 4 bases; bases with no gene match: 10. The CDR3 coding sequence is TGCGCCAGCAGCCATATTTCTAGCGGAGTCTACAATGAGCAGTTCTTC. This codes for CASSHISSGVYNEQFF. Combining the CDR3 with reference TRBV5-1 and TRBJ2-1 gives the whole variable domain KAGVTQTPRYLIKTRGQQVTLSCSPISGHRSVSWYQQTPGQGLQFLFEYFSETQRNKGNFPGRFSGRQFSNSRSEMNVSTLELGDSALYLCASSHISSGVYNEQFFGPGTRLTVL.

The chain links TRBV5-1 to TRBJ1-1; no firm D call. V lost 0 bases, J lost 0 bases, and 9 bases lay in between. The CDR3 extends over 15 amino acids. Per germline, CDR1 SGHRS and CDR2 YFSETQ. CDR3 residues: CASSLDPGMNTEAFF. CDR3 coding DNA: TGCGCCAGCAGCTTGGATCCGGGGATGAACACTGAAGCTTTCTTT.

In DNA form, the CDR3 reads TGCGCCAGCAGCCCGGAAGGGGGCGCGATCTACGAGCAGTACTTC. Its translation: CASSPEGGAIYEQYF. The chain uses TRBV5-1 and TRBJ2-7; 7 bases map to TRBD1. Germline values: CDR1 SGHRS, CDR2 YFSETQ. This CDR3 contains 15 residues. V lost 4 bases, J lost 3 bases, and 10 bases stayed unmatched.